This paragraph covers one T cell receptor beta chain sequence. There is no known antigen for this receptor. Base-call qualities are not available, and no considerably larger clone is one nucleotide away. The cohort was made up of about 670 healthy bone marrow donors. At the time of sampling, all cohort members were nominally healthy, though unrecorded immune exposures were likely present. The donor tested CMV seronegative, placing the donor among the 300 to 450 seronegative members of the cohort. A peripheral blood sample was provided by each donor, and peripheral blood mononuclear cells were used for TCR beta sequencing. The Qiagen DNeasy Blood Extraction Kit was used to extract genomic DNA from the blood cell samples. These data belong to a study of cytomegalovirus exposure and HLA in healthy donors (dated by TCRdb to between 2016 and 2019). As for the study more broadly: According to an earlier analysis of 587 of the donors, about 179 million T cells yielded 120 million or so unique TCR beta sequences and about 300 Gb of sequence data. Of the roughly 400 genotyped donors, 70% to 90% were placed in the genetic ancestry cluster associated with self-reported Caucasian donors. Genome-wide SNP genotypes for about three fifths of the roughly 670 donors were used in a later genetic analysis, which treated that subset as a discovery cohort. Rather than using new phenotypic data, the later analysis identified candidate immune exposures from TCR beta sequences and from how often those sequences occurred across donors. In a later analysis, previously published TCR beta repertoires from 666 donors were re-analyzed and high-resolution HLA genotyping was added so that TCR occurrence patterns could be studied. Every discovery cohort repertoire had been produced on one sequencing platform. Among a few hundred genotyped donors of the cohort, an average of approximately 250,000 unique TCR beta nucleotide sequences were sequenced per donor, roughly a sixth of them non-productive. Donor age, sex, ethnicity and CMV serostatus were compiled alongside the repertoire data. The study used immunosequencing to profile the T cell repertoires of some 600 subjects and linked those repertoires to cytomegalovirus serostatus. About five DR-DQ haplotypes were treated as single units for association and clustering because of strong linkage in the cohort. To predict cytomegalovirus infection status, the study brought together high-throughput TCR immunosequencing, statistical association of individual TCRs with disease status, and machine learning. An early release covering roughly 600 HLA-typed donors comprised roughly 300 gigabases of sequencing data and 85 million to 100 million unique TCR sequences. The study aimed to test whether cataloging public T cell receptors could reveal signatures of past pathogen exposure. An earlier analysis of several hundred of the donors applied high-throughput TCR beta sequencing to assess whether each TCR beta V gene segment acted as functional or pseudogenic. HLA typing included class I and class II loci at four-digit resolution. Along with the approximately 650-subject first cohort, a separate validation cohort of more than 90 different subjects was used. The number of donors typed differed by locus, with roughly 629-640 for A, B, C, DRB1 and DQB1, about 500 for DQA1, under 610 for DPA1, and approximately 470 for DPB1. Overall results and qualifications from the work: In vitro tests confirmed that a few of the cytomegalovirus-associated TCR beta chains recognize cytomegalovirus antigens. Broadly in line with IMGT annotations, most TCR beta V segments showed up in productive rearrangements about 87% or about 30% of the time in an earlier analysis of several hundred of the donors. The only immune exposure information available for the cohort was CMV serostatus. In a later analysis, TCR association rates were found to vary across HLA loci, with the most associated TCRs seen for DRB1 alleles and the fewest for HLA-C alleles. V-gene and J-gene trimming of TCR beta chains was associated with a missense DCLRE1C variant in a later genetic analysis, and the association was replicated in an independent cohort. The classifier was reported to diagnose cytomegalovirus status with high specificity and sensitivity in both the original cohort and the validation cohort. A further reported finding was that TCR beta sequences accurately predicted the HLA-A and HLA-B alleles for most subjects in the first cohort. A later analysis found that HLA-associated TCR beta chains were more clonally expanded and had lower generation probabilities than equally common non-associated chains. The cohort was sequenced for TCR beta chains only, and without alpha or paired-chain data the features that could be detected were limited. In a later analysis, 16,951 TCR beta sequences were associated with specific HLA alleles at a false discovery rate of 0.05. The 87-base-pair reads could not distinguish some IMGT-functional V segments, including TRBV6-2 and TRBV6-3, so those segments were excluded. Because HLA typing was missing for some donors at each locus, association tests included only the typed subset. When HLA alleles, especially DR and DQ, strongly co-occurred, attributing TCR associations to individual alleles was difficult. Linkage disequilibrium might explain the correlated functional status among segregating V segments, but an unknown experimental factor could not be ruled out. Several of the top co-occurrence clusters appeared to be linked to parvovirus B19, influenza, CMV and Epstein-Barr virus, according to a later analysis. The sequencing pipeline was judged likely to have produced a cluster of highly shared sequence variants as a technical artifact. The authors suggested that the approach could potentially be extended to other disease states and immunological phenotypes. In a later genetic analysis, fewer N-insertions in productive TCRs were reported among donors in an Asian-associated ancestry cluster than the approximately 630-donor mean. About 17 rarely observed V segments, including chromosome 9 orphons, were excluded from the earlier analysis of about 610 of the donors because counts were too low. In the study, roughly 160 TCR beta chains were listed as associated with cytomegalovirus. While some public TCRs were present in many individuals, most TCR sequences turned up only very rarely across donors. Roughly uniform sequencing depth across donors was assumed in presence/absence analyses, although this assumption may not hold. A later analysis found that most CMV-associated TCR beta chains appeared HLA-restricted, with HLA associations seemingly driven largely by CMV exposure.

At the junction V is shortened by 4 bases and J by 4 bases, with 12 bases in between. Reading from cysteine to phenylalanine, the CDR3 counts 14 amino acids. CDR3 DNA is the only sequence kept; it has 42 bases, read in frame from the first base. Per the germline V gene, SGHRS is the CDR1 and YFSETQ is the CDR2. Libraries came from the immunoSEQ multiplex PCR assay. For the multiplex PCR, a mixture combining 60 forward primers for TCR Vbeta segments and 13 reverse primers for TCR Jbeta segments was used. Amplification of the CDR3 region of rearranged TCR beta genes was performed with a multiplex PCR assay on genomic DNA. The amplified TCR beta libraries were sequenced on the Illumina HiSeq System as 87-base-pair reads. As for how the authors treated the data: A later analysis tallied tens of millions of unique TCR beta chains across the 666 repertoires, and some 12 million of those chains were shared by two or more donors. A nearest-neighbor algorithm error-corrected the raw reads and collapsed the reads into unique sequences, merging closely related sequences to remove PCR and sequencing errors. CDR3 sequences were aligned to IMGT reference sequences to assign V, D and J gene segments. Each retained sequence needed at least a six-nucleotide match to both a V gene segment and a J gene segment. A rearrangement was called productive if the CDR3 had no stop codons and remained in frame with V and J, and every other rearrangement was called non-productive. CDR3 was defined according to IMGT convention as the region running from the second conserved V-encoded cysteine to the conserved J-encoded phenylalanine. The earlier analysis of 450 to 750 of the donors excluded any sequence lacking an unambiguous match to a single V gene segment. In an earlier analysis of several hundred of the donors, V segments were called functional above 56.7% productive rearrangements and were called segregating when the between-donor standard deviation exceeded 5%. To diagnose cytomegalovirus status from the catalog of TCR beta chain sequences, a statistical classification framework was built. In a later analysis, V and J genes were assigned by comparing TCR nucleotide sequences against IMGT/GENE-DB human TR gene sequences. In a later analysis, CDR3 sequences and most-parsimonious VDJ recombination scenarios were assigned using the TCRdist pipeline. In a later analysis, each TCR beta chain was defined by its CDR3 amino acid sequence together with its V-gene family, and reads lacking a unique V-gene family were excluded. As a way to deal with suspected cross-contamination and a sequencing artifact, a later analysis dropped 592 nucleotide sequences that were highly shared and had low generation probability. In a later analysis, a clonal expansion index for each public chain was calculated from normalized within-repertoire ranks of inferred template counts. In a later analysis, generation probabilities were computed with a VDJ recombination model fitted to out-of-frame rearrangements, and the resulting probabilities were checked against IGoR. In a later analysis, hypergeometric tests were used to score TCR-TCR, TCR-HLA and TCR-CMV co-occurrence, with a repertoire-size bias correction applied to TCR pairs. False discovery rates were estimated in a later analysis by permuting HLA or CMV assignments 20 times. In a later analysis, co-occurring TCRs were grouped using DBSCAN, and TCRdist sequence similarity was added for clustering within HLA-allele-positive subsets. Repertoires with fewer than 30,000 or more than 120,000 public chains were left out of co-occurrence clustering, as were a handful of repertoires with anomalous nucleotide sharing. Drawn from immuneACCESS, this table holds only the in-frame rearrangements with V and J called that TCRdb kept. Clones are partly lost; checked studies trace under half to an unresolved V gene and leave the rest unexplained. V, J and clone size were drawn from that table, and D and trimming were deduced from the DNA. The sample table shows under 200,000 clones, and around three quarters are seen once. The ten largest account for around 5.4% of the sample.

The specimen sequenced was PBMCs. The sequence derives from a man aged 35 to 55 in good health and CMV-seronegative. Recombination linked TRBV5-1 to TRBJ1-3, and TRBD1 may be the D gene, going by 6 matching bases. This receptor carries the CDR3 CASSPQGYGNTIYF. The base sequence is TGCGCCAGCAGCCCACAGGGATACGGAAACACCATATATTTT.